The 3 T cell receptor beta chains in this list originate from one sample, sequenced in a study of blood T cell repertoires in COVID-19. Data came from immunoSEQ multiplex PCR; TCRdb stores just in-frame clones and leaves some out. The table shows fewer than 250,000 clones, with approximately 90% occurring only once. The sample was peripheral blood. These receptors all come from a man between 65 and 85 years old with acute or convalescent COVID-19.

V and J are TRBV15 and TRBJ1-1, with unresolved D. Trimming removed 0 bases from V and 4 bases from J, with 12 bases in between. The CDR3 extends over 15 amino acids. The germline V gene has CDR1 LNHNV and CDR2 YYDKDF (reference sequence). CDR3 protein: CATSRDSGVFTEAFF. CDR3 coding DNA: TGTGCCACCAGCAGAGATTCCGGGGTATTCACTGAAGCTTTCTTT.

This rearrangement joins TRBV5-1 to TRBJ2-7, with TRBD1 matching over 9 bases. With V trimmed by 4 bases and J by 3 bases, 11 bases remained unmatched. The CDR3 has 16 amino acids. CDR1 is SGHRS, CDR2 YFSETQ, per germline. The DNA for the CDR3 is TGCGCCAGCAGCGGGCGGACAGGGGCCGTTCGCTACGAGCAGTACTTC. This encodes CASSGRTGAVRYEQYF.

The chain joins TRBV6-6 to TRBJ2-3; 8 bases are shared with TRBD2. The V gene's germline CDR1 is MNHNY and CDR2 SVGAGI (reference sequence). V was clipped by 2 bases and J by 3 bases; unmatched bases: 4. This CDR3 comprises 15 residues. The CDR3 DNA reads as TGTGCCAGCAGTTACGCCAGCGGGAGTACAGATACGCAGTATTTT. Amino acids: CASSYASGSTDTQYF.